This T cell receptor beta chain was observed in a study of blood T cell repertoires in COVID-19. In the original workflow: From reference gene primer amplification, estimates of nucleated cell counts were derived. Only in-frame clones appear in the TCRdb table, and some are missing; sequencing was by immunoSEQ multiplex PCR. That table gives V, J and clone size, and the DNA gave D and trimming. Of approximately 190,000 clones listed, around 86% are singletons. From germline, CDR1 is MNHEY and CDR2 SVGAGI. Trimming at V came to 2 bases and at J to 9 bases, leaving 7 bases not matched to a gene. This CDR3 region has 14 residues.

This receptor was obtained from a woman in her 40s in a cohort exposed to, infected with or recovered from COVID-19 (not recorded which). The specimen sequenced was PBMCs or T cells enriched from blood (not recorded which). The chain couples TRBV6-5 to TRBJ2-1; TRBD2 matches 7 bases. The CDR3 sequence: CASSYGTKMSEQFF. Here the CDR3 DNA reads TGTGCCAGCAGTTACGGGACTAAGATGTCTGAGCAGTTCTTC.